This section outlines one TCR beta chain sequence together with its context. Its antigen is as yet unknown. The V end lost 3 bases, the J end lost 0 bases, and 11 bases lay between the germline ends. There are 16 residues in the CDR3. Germline V gives CDR1 KGHSH, CDR2 LQKENI. The 120-subject validation cohort, separate from the roughly 700-subject first cohort, included the donors. The sample originates from a study of cytomegalovirus exposure and HLA in healthy donors. Study conclusions and caveats: The study labeled approximately 150 TCR beta chains cytomegalovirus-associated. The tendency of first-cohort TCR clusters to co-occur in the roughly 130 validation repertoires emerged from a later analysis. Among TCR sequences, most were rare, though some public TCRs appeared in many donors.

Method: immunoSEQ multiplex PCR; TCRdb's copy keeps in-frame clones and lacks some. The table records about 200,000 clones, over 65% of them present only once. The sequence came from a woman aged 18-30 years in good health and CMV-seronegative. The material sequenced was PBMCs. The chain joins TRBV18 to TRBJ2-2; possible D gene TRBD2, 6 bases. Written as DNA, the CDR3 is TGTGCCAGCTCACCCGGTGGAGGGACGAACACCGGGGAGCTGTTTTTT. Translated, it gives CASSPGGGTNTGELFF.